Presented here are 22 T cell receptor beta chains from one specimen sequenced in a study of cytomegalovirus exposure and HLA in healthy donors. Using immunoSEQ multiplex PCR, the repertoire was profiled, and TCRdb retains in-frame clones only, with some absent. Here the sample spans 160,000 or so clones, roughly 86% being singletons. The sequenced material came from PBMCs. The origin of the receptors is a man between 18 and 35 years old in good health and CMV-seropositive.

This chain joins TRBV4-1 and TRBJ2-1; weak D call: TRBD2 (6 bases). CDR1 is MGHRA, CDR2 YSYEKL, per germline. Trimming removed 0 bases from V and 4 bases from J, with 13 bases in between. The CDR3 loop spans 16 amino acids. The CDR3 protein is CASSQDLGRPYNEQFF. CDR3 nucleotide sequence: TGCGCCAGCAGCCAAGATCTGGGGAGGCCGTACAATGAGCAGTTCTTC.

DNA for the CDR3: TGTGCCAGCCGGCCCGCGGTGGCGGAATTTCACAATGAGCAGTTCTTC. Amino acid sequence: CASRPAVAEFHNEQFF. The rearrangement links TRBV2 to TRBJ2-1; D not resolved. This CDR3 region has 16 residues. V gave up 8 bases and J gave up 5 bases, with 22 bases separating them. Germline assignment: CDR1 SNHLY and CDR2 FYNNEI.

The chain joins TRBV9 to TRBJ2-1; D not resolved. This CDR3 region has 14 residues. V dropped 3 bases and J dropped 7 bases, with 14 bases sitting between them. Germline CDR1 is SGDLS and CDR2 is YYNGEE. CDR3 nucleotides: TGTGCCAGCAGCGCCCCCCTAACCCCAAATGAGCAGTTCTTC. It is translated as CASSAPLTPNEQFF.

The CDR3 spells CASFMNTEAFF. The CDR3 coding sequence is TGTGCCAGTTTCATGAACACTGAAGCTTTCTTT. V gene TRBV6-1 combines with J gene TRBJ1-1; no reliable D call. Per germline, CDR1 MNHNS and CDR2 SASEGT. The CDR3 spans 11 residues. Trimming took 9 bases from V and 0 from J, leaving 5 bases between them.

This chain uses TRBV7-3 with TRBJ2-3; no definite D call. Deletions cut 1 base from V and 3 bases from J, with 5 bases between. Germline loops: CDR1 SGHTA, CDR2 FQGTGA. The CDR3 has 13 residues. CDR3 coding DNA: TGTGCCAGCAGCTTAAGTCCGACAGATACGCAGTATTTT. This encodes CASSLSPTDTQYF.

The genes are TRBV27 and TRBJ2-2; TRBD1 matches 10 bases. Germline V gene lookup returns CDR1 MNHEY and CDR2 SMNVEV (reference sequence). The CDR3 is made up of 15 amino acids. V gave up 6 bases and J gave up 5 bases; unmatched junction bases: 6. The CDR3 DNA reads as TGTGCCAGCAGGATCTGGACAGGGGGTACCGGGGAGCTGTTTTTT. Translation gives CASRIWTGGTGELFF.

As to this clone: The sample contains more than one DNA sequence encoding this CDR3. V is TRBV5-1 and J is TRBJ1-1; 7 bases are a match to TRBD1. Germline V CDR1 and CDR2: SGHRS, YFSETQ. The V gene end was trimmed by 7 bases and the J gene end by 0 bases; junction bases not matched to a gene: 6. CDR3 length: 14 residues. The CDR3 region is CASSLGTVNTEAFF. CDR3 nucleotides: TGCGCCAGCTCCCTCGGGACAGTGAACACTGAAGCTTTCTTT.

V is TRBV27 and J is TRBJ2-1; 13 bases are a match to TRBD2. The V segment lost 4 bases and the J segment 5 bases; nucleotides outside the gene matches: 2. The germline gives CDR1 MNHEY, CDR2 SMNVEV (reference sequence). The CDR3 runs 15 residues. The CDR3 sequence is CASSSGTSGNNEQFF. CDR3 bases: TGTGCCAGCAGTTCCGGGACTAGCGGGAACAATGAGCAGTTCTTC.

The V call is TRBV9, the J call TRBJ2-1, with D possibly matching TRBD2 (6 bases). The V gene's germline CDR1 is SGDLS and CDR2 YYNGEE. The CDR3 is 14 amino acids. Trimming cost V 4 bases and J 4 bases, with 12 bases left between them. The CDR3 is CASSPWRGYNEQFF. The DNA of the CDR3 is TGTGCCAGCAGCCCTTGGAGGGGATACAATGAGCAGTTCTTC. Drawing the rest from reference TRBV9 and TRBJ2-1, the complete variable domain is DSGVTQTPKHLITATGQRVTLRCSPRSGDLSVYWYQQSLDQGLQFLIQYYNGEERAKGNILERFSAQQFPDLHSELNLSSLELGDSALYFCASSPWRGYNEQFFGPGTRLTVL.

The chain links TRBV11-2 to TRBJ2-7; maybe TRBD1 (8 bases). Germline V gives CDR1 SGHAT, CDR2 FQNNGV. The CDR3 is made up of 14 amino acids. V lost 4 bases and J lost 2, with 12 bases in between. The CDR3 bases are TGTGCCAGCAGCTACACAGGGGGGGCCTACGAGCAGTACTTC. Its translation is CASSYTGGAYEQYF. Variable domain in full (rest from reference TRBV11-2 and TRBJ2-7): EAGVAQSPRYKIIEKRQSVAFWCNPISGHATLYWYQQILGQGPKLLIQFQNNGVVDDSQLPKDRFSAERLKGVDSTLKIQPAKLEDSAVYLCASSYTGGAYEQYFGPGTRLTVT.

The V call is TRBV28, the J call TRBJ2-7; 11 nucleotides match TRBD2. The V and J ends lost 10 bases and 1 base, in that order; junction bases with no gene match: 9. CDR1 and CDR2 (germline): MDHEN, SYDVKM. This CDR3 comprises 15 residues. CDR3 loop: CAIGTSGDFSYEQYF. The CDR3 region has the DNA TGTGCCATAGGGACTAGCGGAGATTTTTCCTACGAGCAGTACTTC. Full variable domain (remainder filled in from reference TRBV28 and TRBJ2-7): DVKVTQSSRYLVKRTGEKVFLECVQDMDHENMFWYRQDPGLGLRLIYFSYDVKMKEKGDIPEGYSVSREKKERFSLILESASTNQTSMYLCAIGTSGDFSYEQYFGPGTRLTVT.

The chain couples TRBV23-1 to TRBJ2-7; D is perhaps TRBD1 (6 bases). TRBV23-1 is an ORF; its function is uncertain. V was pared by 0 bases and J by 6 bases, with 21 bases between. CDR3 length equals 17 residues. CDR3 coding DNA: TGCGCCAGCAGTCAATCTCCCGGGACACCTCGGCAAATCGAGCAGTACTTC. This sequence encodes CASSQSPGTPRQIEQYF.

The rearrangement uses TRBV19 and TRBJ1-2; 8 bases are shared with TRBD1. V shed 6 bases and J 5 bases; nucleotides not matched to a gene: 11. This CDR3 is 15 amino acids long. CDR1 and CDR2 from the germline V gene are LNHDA and SQIVND (reference sequence). The CDR3 DNA reads as TGTGCCAGTAGCGGACCGTCAGGGGGCCGATATGGCTACACCTTC. It encodes CASSGPSGGRYGYTF.

J is TRBJ2-2 and V is TRBV6-5; 8 bases are shared with TRBD1. Germline V gene lookup returns CDR1 MNHEY and CDR2 SVGAGI. The V segment lost 8 bases and the J segment 1 base; nucleotides outside the gene matches: 3. This CDR3 contains 14 residues. CDR3 in DNA: TGTGCCAGCGTAGACAGGGGGAACACCGGGGAGCTGTTTTTT. This encodes CASVDRGNTGELFF.

The chain employs TRBV18 and TRBJ2-1, with D possibly matching TRBD2 (6 bases). Trimming stripped 0 bases from V and 9 bases from J, with 15 bases between. This CDR3 has 15 residues. Germline CDR1 KGHSH, CDR2 LQKENI. CDR3 nucleotide sequence: TGTGCCAGCTCACCACCGGAGAAACCGGGAGTTGAGCAGTTCTTC. The encoded protein is CASSPPEKPGVEQFF.

This chain links TRBV28 with TRBJ2-7; TRBD2 matches at 7 bases. CDR1 and CDR2 from the germline V gene are MDHEN and SYDVKM. V lost 7 bases and J lost 7; bases outside the gene matches: 16. The CDR3 is made up of 15 amino acids. CDR3 region: CASTTHKGGTGEQYF. Written as DNA, the CDR3 is TGTGCCAGCACCACCCACAAGGGAGGGACCGGGGAGCAGTACTTC.

This clone was recorded a few times. This chain connects TRBV14 to TRBJ1-4, with a tentative D call TRBD1 (5 bases). Germline assignment: CDR1 SGHDN and CDR2 FVKESK. The V end lost 5 bases, the J end lost 3 bases, and 13 bases lay between the germline ends. This CDR3 contains 15 residues. CDR3: CASSAFDSPNEKLFF. Written as DNA, the CDR3 is TGTGCCAGCAGCGCATTTGACAGCCCTAATGAAAAACTGTTTTTT.

This chain links TRBV10-3 with TRBJ1-1, with D hard to call. The CDR3 covers 13 residues. Germline V CDR1 and CDR2: ENHRY, SYGVKD. V lost 4 bases and J lost 1, with 7 bases in between. CDR3 sequence reads: CAISGQANTEAFF. The CDR3 DNA reads TGTGCCATCAGTGGTCAGGCGAACACTGAAGCTTTCTTT.

The genes are TRBV11-3 and TRBJ2-5; 9 bases map to TRBD1. Trimming took 5 bases from V and 5 from J; bases not matched to a gene: 6. CDR3 size: 14 residues. CDR1 and CDR2 from the germline V gene are SGHNT and YENEEA. CDR3 nucleotides: TGTGCCAGCAGCCCGACAGGGGGATCGGAGACCCAGTACTTC. It codes for CASSPTGGSETQYF.

The CDR3 DNA reads TGTGCCTGGAGGGACTTCTCCTACGAGCAGTACTTC. This gives the protein CAWRDFSYEQYF. The chain combines TRBV30 with TRBJ2-7; weak D call: TRBD2 (5 bases). Germline V gene sequence: CDR1 GTSNPN, CDR2 SVGIG (reference sequence). V lost 3 bases to trimming and J lost 0 bases, with 6 bases between them. The length of the CDR3 is 12 residues.

The chain uses TRBV9 and TRBJ2-7; weak D call: TRBD2 (8 bases). V gave up 3 bases and J gave up 5 bases, with 18 bases separating them. The CDR3 runs to 15 residues. The germline V gene encodes CDR1 SGDLS and CDR2 YYNGEE. The CDR3, as DNA: TGTGCCAGCAGCGCACGGGGGGGGACAGAGGACGAGCAGTACTTC. Protein: CASSARGGTEDEQYF.

The gene calls are TRBV7-2 and TRBJ2-3, with 7 nucleotides matching TRBD2. Germline values: CDR1 SGHTA, CDR2 FQGNSA. CDR3 size: 15 residues. The J segment lost 3 bases and the V segment lost 2 bases, leaving 5 bases of the junction unmatched. The CDR3: CASSLSPRGTDTQYF. The CDR3 DNA follows: TGTGCCAGCAGCTTAAGTCCGCGGGGGACAGATACGCAGTATTTT.